Shown below are 2 T cell receptor beta chains from a single sample sequenced in a study of shared clonotypes between healthy human individuals. Using immunoSEQ multiplex PCR, the repertoire was profiled, and TCRdb retains in-frame clones only, with some absent. The sample lists about 710,000 clones, 73% occurring once. Material for sequencing was memory CD4+ T cells sorted from blood. Regarding subset: CD45RA-negative fraction. These receptors were obtained from a woman aged 25 to 45 in good health.

The chain has TRBV28 and TRBJ2-7; TRBD1 matches at 7 bases. Germline V gene data show CDR1 as MDHEN and CDR2 as SYDVKM. The V and J ends lost 5 bases and 9 bases, in that order; junction bases with no gene match: 7. The CDR3 is 12 amino acids. The CDR3 loop reads CASSIGQAAQYF. CDR3 bases: TGTGCCAGCAGTATCGGACAGGCAGCGCAGTACTTC.

V and J are TRBV6-1 and TRBJ1-3; D gene uncertain. Trimming pared 2 bases from V and 0 bases from J, leaving 8 bases between. Germline CDR1 and CDR2: MNHNS and SASEGT. This CDR3 contains 15 residues. In nucleotides, the CDR3 is TGTGCCAGCAGTGAATCACACCTCTCTGGAAACACCATATATTTT. It codes for CASSESHLSGNTIYF.